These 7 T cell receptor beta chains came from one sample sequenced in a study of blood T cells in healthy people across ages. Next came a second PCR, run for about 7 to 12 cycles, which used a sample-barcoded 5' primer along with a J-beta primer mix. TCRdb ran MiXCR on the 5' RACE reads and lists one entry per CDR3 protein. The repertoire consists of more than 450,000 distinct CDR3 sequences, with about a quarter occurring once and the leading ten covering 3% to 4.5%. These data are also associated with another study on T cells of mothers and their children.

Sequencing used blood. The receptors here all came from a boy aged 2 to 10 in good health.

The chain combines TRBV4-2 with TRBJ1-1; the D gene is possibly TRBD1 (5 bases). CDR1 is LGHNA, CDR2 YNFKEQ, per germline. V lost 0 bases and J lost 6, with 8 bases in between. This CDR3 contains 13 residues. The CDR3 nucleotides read TGTGCCAGCAGCCAAGATCCGGGACCTGAAGCTTTCTTT. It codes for CASSQDPGPEAFF.

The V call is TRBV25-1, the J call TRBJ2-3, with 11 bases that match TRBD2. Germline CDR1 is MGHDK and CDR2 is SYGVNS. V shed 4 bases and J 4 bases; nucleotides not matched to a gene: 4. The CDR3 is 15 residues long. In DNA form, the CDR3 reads TGTGCCAGCAGTGGGTCACTAGCGGGGGCAGATACGCAGTATTTT. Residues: CASSGSLAGADTQYF. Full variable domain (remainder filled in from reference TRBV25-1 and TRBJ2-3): EADIYQTPRYLVIGTGKKITLECSQTMGHDKMYWYQQDPGMELHLIHYSYGVNSTEKGDLSSESTVSRIRTEHFPLTLESARPSHTSQYLCASSGSLAGADTQYFGPGTRLTVL.

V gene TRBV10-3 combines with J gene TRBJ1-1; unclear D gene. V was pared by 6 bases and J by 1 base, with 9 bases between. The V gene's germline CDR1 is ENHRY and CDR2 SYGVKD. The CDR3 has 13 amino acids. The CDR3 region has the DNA TGTGCCATCAGCGAGCCGGGGAACACTGAAGCTTTCTTT. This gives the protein CAISEPGNTEAFF.

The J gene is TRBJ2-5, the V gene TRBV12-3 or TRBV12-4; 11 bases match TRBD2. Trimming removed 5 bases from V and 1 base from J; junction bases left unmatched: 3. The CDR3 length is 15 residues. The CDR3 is CASSPSGGLQETQYF. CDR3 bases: TGTGCCAGCAGTCCTAGCGGGGGGCTCCAAGAGACCCAGTACTTC.

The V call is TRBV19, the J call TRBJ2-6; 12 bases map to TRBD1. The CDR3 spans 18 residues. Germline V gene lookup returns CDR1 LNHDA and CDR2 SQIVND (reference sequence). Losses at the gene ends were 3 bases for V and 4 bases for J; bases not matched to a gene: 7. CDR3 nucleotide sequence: TGTGCCAGTAGTATCGAAGGGACAGGGGGCCTCGGGGCCAACGTCCTGACTTTC. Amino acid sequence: CASSIEGTGGLGANVLTF.

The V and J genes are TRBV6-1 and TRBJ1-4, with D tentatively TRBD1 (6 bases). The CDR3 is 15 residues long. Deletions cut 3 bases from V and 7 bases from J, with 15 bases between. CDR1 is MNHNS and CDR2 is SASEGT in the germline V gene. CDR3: CASSDGVGGFEKLFF. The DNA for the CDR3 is TGTGCCAGCAGTGACGGCGTGGGGGGCTTTGAAAAACTGTTTTTT.

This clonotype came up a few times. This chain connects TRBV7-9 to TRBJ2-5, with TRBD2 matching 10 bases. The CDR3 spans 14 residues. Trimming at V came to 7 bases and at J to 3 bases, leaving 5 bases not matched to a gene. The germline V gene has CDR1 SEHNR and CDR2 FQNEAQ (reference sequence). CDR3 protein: CASTLLAGEETQYF. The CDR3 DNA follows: TGTGCCAGCACCCTTCTAGCGGGAGAAGAGACCCAGTACTTC. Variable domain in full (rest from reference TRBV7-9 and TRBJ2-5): DTGVSQNPRHKITKRGQNVTFRCDPISEHNRLYWYRQTLGQGPEFLTYFQNEAQLEKSRLLSDRFSAERPKGSFSTLEIQRTEQGDSAMYLCASTLLAGEETQYFGPGTRLLVL.